These 9 T cell receptor beta chains share one sample of origin, sequenced in a study of CD8 T cells in ankylosing spondylitis. TCRdb itself ran the 5' RACE reads through MiXCR, one entry per CDR3 protein. The sample has tens of thousands of distinct CDR3 sequences, about 6.8% seen once. Source material: blood, either unsorted or a sorted T cell fraction (not recorded which). The source of these receptors is a male donor with ankylosing spondylitis or in good health (not recorded which).

The table lists this clonotype with many counts. The chain employs TRBV4-1 and TRBJ2-5; D remains ambiguous. The germline CDR1 and CDR2 sequences are MGHRA and YSYEKL. The ends were cut back, 3 bases at V and 4 bases at J, with 12 bases in the middle. This CDR3 has 14 amino acids. CDR3 nucleotides: TGCGCCAGCAGCCAGGGTGACTTCACAGAGACCCAGTACTTC. It codes for CASSQGDFTETQYF.

This clonotype has a count of ten or more. V gene TRBV29-1 combines with J gene TRBJ2-2, with D possibly matching TRBD2 (7 bases). The V gene's germline CDR1 is SQVTM and CDR2 ANQGSEA. This CDR3 spans 14 amino acids. Trimming took 3 bases from V and 2 from J, leaving 10 bases between them. The CDR3 DNA reads TGCAGCGTTGATAGGGGGGGAAACACCGGGGAGCTGTTTTTT. Amino acids: CSVDRGGNTGELFF.

This clonotype was picked up many times. The chain joins TRBV11-2 to TRBJ2-5, with D maybe TRBD2 (6 bases). Trimming took off 1 base at V and 5 bases at J, with 17 bases between the two ends. CDR1 and CDR2 from the germline V gene are SGHAT and FQNNGV. This CDR3 comprises 16 residues. The CDR3 DNA reads TGTGCCAGCAGCTTAGGGTTCGGCGGGAACGGGGAGACCCAGTACTTC. Protein sequence: CASSLGFGGNGETQYF.

This clonotype occurred many times. V and J are TRBV30 and TRBJ1-5; D gene unclear. Germline CDR1 GTSNPN, CDR2 SVGIG (reference sequence). The V gene lost 0 bases and the J gene lost 5 bases, with 8 bases spanning the gap. This CDR3 comprises 13 residues. CDR3 nucleotide sequence: TGTGCCTGGAGTGTATCGTTTGATCAGCCCCAGCATTTT. Translation gives CAWSVSFDQPQHF. The full variable domain, in which reference TRBV30 and TRBJ1-5 provide the parts outside the CDR3, is SQTIHQWPATLVQPVGSPLSLECTVEGTSNPNLYWYRQAAGRGLQLLFYSVGIGQISSEVPQNLSASRPQDRQFILSSKKLLLSDSGFYLCAWSVSFDQPQHFGDGTRLSIL.

This clonotype was recorded many times. The chain employs TRBV28 and TRBJ2-1; D not certain. This CDR3 region has 12 residues. Between the trimmed V and J ends, which lost 1 base and 9 bases, there was a span of 7 bases. Germline CDR1 is MDHEN and CDR2 is SYDVKM. CDR3: CASSLSRSEQFF. In nucleotides, the CDR3 is TGTGCCAGCAGTTTATCTCGAAGTGAGCAGTTCTTC.

The chain uses TRBV7-2 and TRBJ2-3, with a weak D call TRBD2 (5 bases). CDR1 and CDR2 (germline): SGHTA, FQGNSA. The V gene lost 4 bases and the J gene lost 9 bases, with 8 bases spanning the gap. This CDR3 is 11 amino acids long. The CDR3 is CASSYGGTQYF. The CDR3 nucleotides are TGTGCCAGCAGCTACGGCGGGACGCAGTATTTT.

This clonotype was counted many times. V is TRBV12-3 or TRBV12-4 and J is TRBJ1-5; 10 nucleotides match TRBD1. The CDR3 totals 15 residues. With V trimmed by 6 bases and J by 7 bases, 9 bases remained unmatched. CDR3 residues: CASSMTGGAGQPQHF. In nucleotides, the CDR3 is TGTGCCAGCAGCATGACAGGGGGCGCCGGACAGCCCCAGCATTTT.

By share of the sample, this clonotype is medium-sized. The V gene is TRBV29-1, the J gene TRBJ2-3; 8 bases are shared with TRBD2. Germline V lookup: CDR1 SQVTM, CDR2 ANQGSEA. The CDR3 contains 16 residues. Trimming at V came to 6 bases and at J to 0 bases, leaving 11 bases not matched to a gene. The CDR3 nucleotides are TGCAGCGTCGGGGGATCAGAGCGGGGGAGCACAGATACGCAGTATTTT. Translating it yields CSVGGSERGSTDTQYF.

In this sample, this clonotype turned up a few times. The chain has TRBV7-9 and TRBJ1-4, with TRBD1 matching over 8 bases. The CDR3 covers 15 residues. Germline CDR1 is SEHNR and CDR2 is FQNEAQ (reference sequence). The V gene end was trimmed by 7 bases and the J gene end by 8 bases; junction bases not matched to a gene: 12. The CDR3 DNA follows: TGTGCCAGCACTCCAGGACAGGGTGGAGGAGAAAAACTGTTTTTT. Amino acids: CASTPGQGGGEKLFF. The full variable domain, with the rest looked up from reference TRBV7-9 and TRBJ1-4, is DTGVSQNPRHKITKRGQNVTFRCDPISEHNRLYWYRQTLGQGPEFLTYFQNEAQLEKSRLLSDRFSAERPKGSFSTLEIQRTEQGDSAMYLCASTPGQGGGEKLFFGSGTQLSVL.